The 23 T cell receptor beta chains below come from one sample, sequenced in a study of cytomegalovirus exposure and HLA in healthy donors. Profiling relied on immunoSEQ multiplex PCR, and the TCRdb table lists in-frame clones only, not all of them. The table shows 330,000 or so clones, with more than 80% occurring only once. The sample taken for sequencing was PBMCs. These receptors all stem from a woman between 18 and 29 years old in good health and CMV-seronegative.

In DNA form, the CDR3 reads TGTGCCAGCAGTGAAAGTCAGGGATATGGCTACACCTTC. Its translation: CASSESQGYGYTF. The V call is TRBV6-1, the J call TRBJ1-2; the D gene is possibly TRBD1 (5 bases). The CDR3 extends over 13 amino acids. V gave up 2 bases and J gave up 5 bases, with 9 bases separating them. Germline CDR1 and CDR2: MNHNS and SASEGT.

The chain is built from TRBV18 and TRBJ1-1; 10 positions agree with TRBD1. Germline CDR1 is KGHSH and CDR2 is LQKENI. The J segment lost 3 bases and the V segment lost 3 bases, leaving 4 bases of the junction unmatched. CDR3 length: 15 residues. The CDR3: CASSPGTGADTEAFF. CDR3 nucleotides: TGTGCCAGCTCACCTGGGACAGGGGCGGACACTGAAGCTTTCTTT.

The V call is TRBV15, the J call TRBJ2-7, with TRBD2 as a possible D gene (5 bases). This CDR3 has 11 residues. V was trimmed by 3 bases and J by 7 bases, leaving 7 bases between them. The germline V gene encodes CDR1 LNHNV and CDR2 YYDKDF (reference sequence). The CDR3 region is CATSSRGEQYF. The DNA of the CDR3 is TGTGCCACCAGCAGCCGAGGGGAGCAGTACTTC.

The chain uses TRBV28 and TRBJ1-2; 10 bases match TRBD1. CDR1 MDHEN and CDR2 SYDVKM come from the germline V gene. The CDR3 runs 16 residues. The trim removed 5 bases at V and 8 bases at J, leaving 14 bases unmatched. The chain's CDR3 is CASSPPGGGQGIGYTF. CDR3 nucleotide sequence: TGTGCCAGCAGTCCCCCAGGGGGGGGACAGGGGATAGGCTACACCTTC.

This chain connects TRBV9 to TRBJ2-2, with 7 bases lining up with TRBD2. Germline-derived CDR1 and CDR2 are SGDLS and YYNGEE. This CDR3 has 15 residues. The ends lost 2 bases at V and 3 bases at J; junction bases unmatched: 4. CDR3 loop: CASSVRGVDTGELFF. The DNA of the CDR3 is TGTGCCAGCAGCGTTCGGGGGGTGGACACCGGGGAGCTGTTTTTT.

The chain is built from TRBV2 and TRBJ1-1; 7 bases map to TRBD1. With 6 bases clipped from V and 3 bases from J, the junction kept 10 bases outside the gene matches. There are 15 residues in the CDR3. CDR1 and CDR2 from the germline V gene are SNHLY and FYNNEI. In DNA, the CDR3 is TGTGCCAGCAGGGGGGAGACAGGGCGGGACACTGAAGCTTTCTTT. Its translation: CASRGETGRDTEAFF.

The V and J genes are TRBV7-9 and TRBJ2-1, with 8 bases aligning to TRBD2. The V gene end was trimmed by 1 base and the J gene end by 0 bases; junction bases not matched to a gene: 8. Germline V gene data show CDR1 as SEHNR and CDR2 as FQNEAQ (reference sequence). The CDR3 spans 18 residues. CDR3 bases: TGTGCCAGCAGCTTAGGGGCTAGCGGGCCGAGCTCCTACAATGAGCAGTTCTTC. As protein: CASSLGASGPSSYNEQFF.

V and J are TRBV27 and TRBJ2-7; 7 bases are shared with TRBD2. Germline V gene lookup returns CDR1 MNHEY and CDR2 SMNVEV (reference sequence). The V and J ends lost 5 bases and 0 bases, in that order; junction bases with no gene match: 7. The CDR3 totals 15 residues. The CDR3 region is CASSRQAGSSYEQYF. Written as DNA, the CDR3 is TGTGCCAGCAGTCGCCAAGCGGGGAGCTCCTACGAGCAGTACTTC.

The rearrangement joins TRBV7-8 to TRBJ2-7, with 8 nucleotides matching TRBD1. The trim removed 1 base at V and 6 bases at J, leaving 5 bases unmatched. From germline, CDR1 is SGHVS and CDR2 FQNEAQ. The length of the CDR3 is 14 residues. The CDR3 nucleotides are TGTGCCAGCAGCTTAGTGGACAGGGAAGCCGAGCAGTACTTC. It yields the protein CASSLVDREAEQYF.

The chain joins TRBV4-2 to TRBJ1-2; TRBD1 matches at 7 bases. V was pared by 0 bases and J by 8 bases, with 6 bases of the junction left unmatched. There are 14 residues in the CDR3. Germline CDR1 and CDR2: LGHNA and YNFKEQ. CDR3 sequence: CASSQDRGFGGYTF. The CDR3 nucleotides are TGTGCCAGCAGCCAAGACAGGGGGTTTGGAGGCTACACCTTC.

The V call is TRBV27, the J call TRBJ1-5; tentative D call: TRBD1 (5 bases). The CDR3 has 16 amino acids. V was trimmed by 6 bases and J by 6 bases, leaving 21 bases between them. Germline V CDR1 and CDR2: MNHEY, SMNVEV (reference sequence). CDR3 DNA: TGTGCCAGCAGCTCCTCCGGTGGGGGGTTCAGTCAGCCCCAGCATTTT. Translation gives CASSSSGGGFSQPQHF.

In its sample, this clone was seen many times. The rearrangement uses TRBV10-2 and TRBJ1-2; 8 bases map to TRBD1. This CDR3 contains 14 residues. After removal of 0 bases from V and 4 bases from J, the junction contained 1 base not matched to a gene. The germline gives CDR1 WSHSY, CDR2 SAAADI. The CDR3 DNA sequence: TGCGCCAGCAGTGAGTCGACAGGGGCCTATGGCTACACCTTC. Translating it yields CASSESTGAYGYTF.

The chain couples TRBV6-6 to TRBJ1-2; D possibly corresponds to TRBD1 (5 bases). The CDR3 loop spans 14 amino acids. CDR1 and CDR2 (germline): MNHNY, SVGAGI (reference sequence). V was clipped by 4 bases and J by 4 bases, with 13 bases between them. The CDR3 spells CASSFLGGGYGYTF. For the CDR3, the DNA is TGTGCCAGCAGTTTCTTGGGGGGAGGCTATGGCTACACCTTC.

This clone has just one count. This chain's CDR3 is CASSPHNTGELFF. CDR3 nucleotide sequence: TGTGCCAGCAGTCCCCATAACACCGGGGAGCTGTTTTTT. The V and J genes are TRBV27 and TRBJ2-2; D is undetermined. The length of the CDR3 is 13 residues. Trimming left V 5 bases short and J 2 bases short, with 6 bases between. Germline CDR1 MNHEY, CDR2 SMNVEV (reference sequence).

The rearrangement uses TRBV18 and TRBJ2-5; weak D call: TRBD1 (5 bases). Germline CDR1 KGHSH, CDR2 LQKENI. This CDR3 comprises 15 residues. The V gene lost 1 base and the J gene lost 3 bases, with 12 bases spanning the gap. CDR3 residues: CASSPRADSKETQYF. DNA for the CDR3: TGTGCCAGCTCACCACGGGCAGACAGTAAAGAGACCCAGTACTTC.

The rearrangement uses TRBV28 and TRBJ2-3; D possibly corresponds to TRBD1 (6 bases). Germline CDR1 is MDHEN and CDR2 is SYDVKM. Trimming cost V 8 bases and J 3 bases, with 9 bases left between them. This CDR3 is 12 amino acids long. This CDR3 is CASARGTDTQYF. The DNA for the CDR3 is TGTGCCAGCGCCAGGGGTACAGATACGCAGTATTTT. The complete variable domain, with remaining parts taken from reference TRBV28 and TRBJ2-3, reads DVKVTQSSRYLVKRTGEKVFLECVQDMDHENMFWYRQDPGLGLRLIYFSYDVKMKEKGDIPEGYSVSREKKERFSLILESASTNQTSMYLCASARGTDTQYFGPGTRLTVL.

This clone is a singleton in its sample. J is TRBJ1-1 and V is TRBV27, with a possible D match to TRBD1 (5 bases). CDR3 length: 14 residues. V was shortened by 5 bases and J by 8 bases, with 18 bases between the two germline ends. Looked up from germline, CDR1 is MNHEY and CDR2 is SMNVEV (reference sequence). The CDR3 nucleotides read TGTGCCAGCAGTCCCCCGGGGACTTTGACGGAAGCTTTCTTT. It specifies CASSPPGTLTEAFF.

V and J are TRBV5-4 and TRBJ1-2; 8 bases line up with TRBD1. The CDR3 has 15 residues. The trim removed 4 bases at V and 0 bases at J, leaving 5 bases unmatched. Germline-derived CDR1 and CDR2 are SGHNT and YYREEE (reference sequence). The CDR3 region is CASSTDRATNYGYTF. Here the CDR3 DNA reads TGTGCCAGCAGCACGGACAGGGCGACTAACTATGGCTACACCTTC.

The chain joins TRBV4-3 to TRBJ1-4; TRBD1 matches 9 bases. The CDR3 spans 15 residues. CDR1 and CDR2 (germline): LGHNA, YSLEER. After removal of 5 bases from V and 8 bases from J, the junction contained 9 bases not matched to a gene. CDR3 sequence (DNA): TGCGCCAGCAGCTATACGACAGGGGGAATGGAAAAACTGTTTTTT. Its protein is CASSYTTGGMEKLFF.

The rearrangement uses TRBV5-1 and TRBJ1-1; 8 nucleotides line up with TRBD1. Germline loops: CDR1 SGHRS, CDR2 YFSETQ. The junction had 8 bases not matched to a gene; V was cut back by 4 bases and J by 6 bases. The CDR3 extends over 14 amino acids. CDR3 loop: CASSAGQGEAEAFF. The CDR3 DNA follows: TGCGCCAGCAGCGCCGGACAGGGAGAGGCTGAAGCTTTCTTT.

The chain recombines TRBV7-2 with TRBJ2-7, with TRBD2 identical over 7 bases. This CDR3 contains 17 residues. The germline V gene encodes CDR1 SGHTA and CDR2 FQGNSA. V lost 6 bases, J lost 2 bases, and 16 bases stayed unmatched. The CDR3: CASSPDSPPSGTYEQYF. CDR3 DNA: TGTGCCAGCAGTCCCGACAGCCCACCTAGCGGAACCTACGAGCAGTACTTC.

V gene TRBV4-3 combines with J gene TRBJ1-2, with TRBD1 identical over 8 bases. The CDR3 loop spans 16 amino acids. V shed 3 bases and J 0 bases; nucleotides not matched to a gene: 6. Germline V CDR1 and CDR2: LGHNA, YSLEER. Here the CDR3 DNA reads TGCGCCAGCAGCCAGTTAACAGGGGGAACTAACTATGGCTACACCTTC. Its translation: CASSQLTGGTNYGYTF.

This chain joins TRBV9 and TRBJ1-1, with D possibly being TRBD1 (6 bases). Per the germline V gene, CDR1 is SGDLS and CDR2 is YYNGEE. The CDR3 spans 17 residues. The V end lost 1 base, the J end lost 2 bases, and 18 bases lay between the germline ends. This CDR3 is CASSVSDRPVANTEAFF. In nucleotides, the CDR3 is TGTGCCAGCAGCGTAAGTGACAGGCCCGTAGCTAACACTGAAGCTTTCTTT.